What follows describes a single T cell receptor beta chain. This specimen belongs to a study of blood T cell repertoires in COVID-19. Background on the study: The study drew acute and convalescent COVID-19 samples from the United States, Italy and Spain. From T cells, B-cell-depleted T cells, or PBMCs came the material, which was cDNA or gDNA.

Germline CDR1 and CDR2: LNHDA and SQIVND (reference sequence). This CDR3 is 16 amino acids long. J lost 2 bases, V lost 1 base, and 4 bases had no gene match. Original processing notes: For nucleated cells, counts were estimated from reference gene primer amplification. The protocol was immunoSEQ multiplex PCR, while the TCRdb copy is restricted to in-frame clones and leaves out a portion. V, J and clone size are taken as reported in that table, and D and trimming were inferred from the DNA itself. The profile shows about 150,000 clones, 87% of them singletons. Material for sequencing was peripheral blood. The TCR was taken from a woman aged 60-70 years with active or convalescent COVID-19. V gene TRBV19 combines with J gene TRBJ2-2; 7 bases are shared with TRBD1. CDR3 protein: CASSIGGQINTGELFF. In DNA form, the CDR3 reads TGTGCCAGTAGTATAGGGGGACAGATAAACACCGGGGAGCTGTTTTTT.